This TCR beta chain is drawn from a study of shared clonotypes between healthy human individuals. As for the study in general: For every donor, three CD4 naive, three CD4 memory, two CD8 naive and one CD8 memory plates were used.

Genomic DNA from each subset was divided evenly over several immunoSEQ plates. Using immunoSEQ multiplex PCR, the repertoire was profiled, and TCRdb retains in-frame clones only, with some absent. The sample includes about 120,000 clones, around 68% of them seen just once. A note on this clone: Other nucleotide sequences from this sample produce the same CDR3.

This CDR3 is built from 13 residues. Trimming removed 3 bases at V and 3 bases at J, with 7 bases between. Germline CDR1 and CDR2: SGHNT and YYREEE (reference sequence). Sequences were obtained from memory CD8+ T cells sorted from blood. The subset is: CD45RO+ cells pooled with CCR7-negative TemRA cells. V usage is TRBV5-4 and J usage is TRBJ1-3, with TRBD1 as a possible D gene (6 bases). The sequence derives from a young woman in good health. CDR3 nucleotide sequence: TGTGCCAGCAGCTCGGACAGTGGAAACACCATATATTTT. Translating gives CASSSDSGNTIYF.